These 16 T cell receptor beta chains were all obtained from the same sample, sequenced in a study of CD8 T cells in ankylosing spondylitis (TCRdb year 2017). The library was obtained by 5' RACE. Reads for this sample came from an Illumina HiSeq 2500. TCRdb passed the public sequencing reads through fastp at Q25 and MiXCR, retaining productive beta sequences. Rows are unified per CDR3 protein, each entry keeping the most common DNA and genes. The sample includes some 220,000 distinct CDR3 sequences, with 10% observed a single time. The ten largest clones add up to about 2.5% of the sample. The source material was blood, either unsorted or a sorted T cell fraction (not recorded which). Receptors originate from a male donor with ankylosing spondylitis or in good health (not recorded which).

Ten or more counts support this clonotype. CDR3 in DNA: TGTGCCAGCAGCCCCCCAGGGGGCGCGGACACTGAAGCTTTCTTT. Its translation: CASSPPGGADTEAFF. The chain employs TRBV12-3 or TRBV12-4 and TRBJ1-1; 8 nucleotides align to TRBD1. The J segment lost 3 bases and the V segment lost 6 bases, leaving 9 bases of the junction unmatched. The CDR3 is made up of 15 amino acids.

This clonotype has ten or more counts. This rearrangement joins TRBV29-1 to TRBJ1-2; no reliable D call. Per the germline V gene, CDR1 is SQVTM and CDR2 is ANQGSEA. With 7 bases removed from V and 2 bases from J, the gap between germline ends came to 11 bases. This CDR3 region has 12 residues. The CDR3 nucleotides are TGCAGCGCCTATCCATGGAACTATGGCTACACCTTC. Translating it yields CSAYPWNYGYTF.

This clonotype was counted at least ten times. V gene TRBV6-6 combines with J gene TRBJ2-7, with 11 bases lining up with TRBD2. V gave up 9 bases and J gave up 13 bases; unmatched junction bases: 11. The CDR3 is 12 residues long. Per germline, CDR1 MNHNY and CDR2 SVGAGI (reference sequence). CDR3 sequence: CASRQIAGGLYF. The CDR3 nucleotides are TGTGCCAGTCGGCAAATAGCGGGAGGGCTATACTTC.

This clonotype was recorded at least ten times. The chain employs TRBV6-1 and TRBJ2-4, with 7 bases fitting TRBD2. The ends lost 6 bases at V and 0 bases at J; junction bases unmatched: 8. Germline V lookup: CDR1 MNHNS, CDR2 SASEGT. The CDR3 has 16 residues. The CDR3 spells CASRGLAVLAKNIQYF. The CDR3 bases are TGTGCCAGCAGGGGGCTAGCGGTGCTAGCCAAAAACATTCAGTACTTC.

This clonotype was seen many times. This chain joins TRBV20-1 and TRBJ2-1; 10 positions agree with TRBD2. The CDR3 loop spans 17 amino acids. Germline-derived CDR1 and CDR2 are DFQATT and SNEGSKA (reference sequence). Unmatched junction bases numbered 12, after V lost 7 bases and J lost 0 bases. The CDR3 reads CSVWSSGRGGSYNEQFF. CDR3 bases: TGCAGTGTTTGGTCTAGCGGGAGAGGGGGCTCCTACAATGAGCAGTTCTTC.

This clonotype has a handful of counts. A much larger clone sits a single nucleotide away, making a read error possible. The chain couples TRBV5-1 to TRBJ2-5; the D gene is possibly TRBD1 (5 bases). The CDR3 runs to 14 residues. Trimming removed 3 bases from V and 0 bases from J, with 9 bases in between. The V gene's germline CDR1 is SGHRS and CDR2 YFSETQ. CDR3 DNA sequence: TGCGCCAGCAGCTGGGGCGTGAACCAAGAGACCCAGTACTTC. Protein product: CASSWGVNQETQYF.

Ten or more counts support this clonotype. The rearrangement links TRBV12-3 or TRBV12-4 to TRBJ2-1, with 12 bases identical to TRBD2. The CDR3 is 19 residues long. The V and J ends lost 6 bases and 6 bases, in that order; junction bases with no gene match: 18. CDR3: CASRPLAGGRSGAANEQFF. For the CDR3, the DNA is TGTGCCAGCAGGCCACTAGCGGGGGGCCGATCCGGGGCAGCCAATGAGCAGTTCTTC.

The table lists this clonotype with many counts. The chain joins TRBV7-9 to TRBJ2-7; 9 nucleotides line up with TRBD1. The V and J ends lost 4 bases and 5 bases, in that order; junction bases with no gene match: 6. This CDR3 is built from 14 residues. Germline values: CDR1 SEHNR, CDR2 FQNEAQ (reference sequence). CDR3 loop: CASSSGTGLHEQYF. Written as DNA, the CDR3 is TGTGCCAGCAGCTCCGGGACAGGGTTGCACGAGCAGTACTTC. Full variable domain (remainder filled in from reference TRBV7-9 and TRBJ2-7): DTGVSQNPRHKITKRGQNVTFRCDPISEHNRLYWYRQTLGQGPEFLTYFQNEAQLEKSRLLSDRFSAERPKGSFSTLEIQRTEQGDSAMYLCASSSGTGLHEQYFGPGTRLTVT.

The chain combines TRBV20-1 with TRBJ2-2, with 16 bases that match TRBD2. CDR1 and CDR2 from the germline V gene are DFQATT and SNEGSKA (reference sequence). The CDR3 covers 17 residues. V lost 2 bases to trimming and J lost 7 bases; unmatched junction nucleotides: 7. The DNA of the CDR3 is TGCAGTGCTAGATCGGGACTAGCGGGGGGGCCGGTCGGGGAGCTGTTTTTT. It codes for CSARSGLAGGPVGELFF.

This clonotype was seen more than once but under ten times. The J gene is TRBJ2-7, the V gene TRBV29-1; perhaps TRBD2 as D (6 bases). The CDR3 totals 16 residues. V shed 0 bases and J shed 1 base, with 16 bases lying between them. The germline V gene has CDR1 SQVTM and CDR2 ANQGSEA. This CDR3 reads CSVEEVAGTRSYEQYF. The CDR3 nucleotides are TGCAGCGTTGAAGAGGTGGCCGGGACTCGATCCTACGAGCAGTACTTC.

This clonotype was observed many times. The rearrangement uses TRBV4-1 and TRBJ2-4, with 10 bases that match TRBD2. The V segment lost 1 base and the J segment 1 base; nucleotides outside the gene matches: 4. The germline V gene encodes CDR1 MGHRA and CDR2 YSYEKL. CDR3 length equals 17 residues. The chain's CDR3 is CASSQGLLAGAKNIQYF. CDR3 nucleotide sequence: TGCGCCAGCAGCCAAGGTTTACTAGCGGGGGCCAAAAACATTCAGTACTTC.

This clonotype was counted at least ten times. The chain combines TRBV6-1 with TRBJ2-3; 7 bases fit TRBD2. CDR1 is MNHNS, CDR2 SASEGT, per germline. This CDR3 spans 14 amino acids. V lost 1 base and J lost 8; bases outside the gene matches: 6. CDR3 nucleotide sequence: TGTGCCAGCAGTGAAGGATCACCGGGGGGTACGCAGTATTTT. Translated: CASSEGSPGGTQYF.

This clonotype came up many times. The chain employs TRBV6-1 and TRBJ2-5; D is perhaps TRBD2 (5 bases). The V end was cut by 7 bases, the J end by 5 bases, with 17 bases between. Germline values: CDR1 MNHNS, CDR2 SASEGT. The CDR3 sequence is 14 residues long. The CDR3 DNA reads TGTGCCAGCACCCAGTTACGGGGAGCGGAGACCCAGTACTTC. Protein: CASTQLRGAETQYF.

Of note for this clonotype: It may be a read error: a sequence one base away is much more abundant. This chain connects TRBV14 to TRBJ2-7; D not certain. The CDR3 is 14 residues long. Germline-derived CDR1 and CDR2 are SGHDN and FVKESK. The CDR3 coding sequence is TGTACCAGCAGCCAAGATTTGGTATCCTACGAGCAGTACTTC. It is translated as CTSSQDLVSYEQYF. The full variable domain, with the rest looked up from reference TRBV14 and TRBJ2-7, is EAGVTQFPSHSVIEKGQTVTLRCDPISGHDNLYWYRRVMGKEIKFLLHFVKESKQDESGMPNNRFLAERTGGTYSTLKVQPAELEDSGVYFCTSSQDLVSYEQYFGPGTRLTVT.

This clonotype has at least ten counts. The CDR3 nucleotides are TGCGCCAGCAGCCAAGATCAGGGGATAGCGGGAGTCCTGTACTTC. Translation gives CASSQDQGIAGVLYF. The V call is TRBV4-1, the J call TRBJ2-7, with TRBD2 matching 9 bases. This CDR3 is built from 15 residues. Germline V gene sequence: CDR1 MGHRA, CDR2 YSYEKL. J lost 12 bases, V lost 0 bases, and 12 bases had no gene match.

The chain uses TRBV11-2 and TRBJ1-4, with D unclear. CDR1 and CDR2 from the germline V gene are SGHAT and FQNNGV. Trimming removed 5 bases at V and 4 bases at J, with 14 bases between. The CDR3 covers 15 residues. CDR3 nucleotides: TGTGCCAGCAGCCTCCGAGGGCTAATTAATGAAAAACTGTTTTTT. Its translation: CASSLRGLINEKLFF.